This T cell receptor (beta chain) was retrieved from a study of blood T cell repertoires in COVID-19 (dated by TCRdb to about 2020). Regarding the study in general: The collaborator samples originated in the United States, Italy and Spain and spanned the acute and convalescent phases of COVID-19. The samples were drawn from two sources: the first 160 participants of the ongoing ImmuneRACE study, and fewer than 1,500 subjects contributed by 6 global collaborators. The dataset comprised deeply sampled blood TCRbeta repertoires from subjects exposed to, actively infected with, or recovered from COVID-19. The repertoires were made available in a free public database intended to serve as a resource for research on the immune response to SARS-CoV-2. Where HLA class I and class II types were available, the types were taken from metadata supplied by the sample provider, not from assay-based typing. The material from the prospective study consisted of cDNA or gDNA derived from T cells, B-cell-depleted T cells, or PBMCs. Sample metadata almost always included a de-identified subject ID, COVID-19 status, age in years and sex. Study-wide conclusions, independent of this receptor: How much clinical and demographic metadata was included differed by source and by participant, and the metadata was provided uncurated.

Samples from volunteer blood donors who had recovered from COVID-19 were contributed by a second Seattle source. Each collaborating institution followed its own protocols to collect whole blood in K2EDTA tubes. For TCRbeta analysis, collaborators shipped samples in one of three forms: frozen whole blood, isolated PBMCs, or DNA extracted from either of those sample types. This clone was observed a handful of times. Its specific antigen is unknown. No base quality values were provided; no much bigger clone lies one nucleotide off. The immunoSEQ Assay, a bias-controlled multiplex PCR, was used to amplify TCRbeta CDR3 regions from genomic DNA. The authors' pipeline ran thus. The number of nucleated cells in each sample was estimated from the amplification of reference gene primers within the assay. Sequence reads were collapsed and filtered to measure the absolute abundance of every unique TCRbeta CDR3 rearrangement. For each sample, productive Simpson clonality was calculated as the square root of Simpson's diversity index over productive rearrangements. TCRdb carries this immuneACCESS record with in-frame sequences only. Its versions omit some clonotypes, under half of them owing to an unresolved V gene in the studies checked, with the rest unexplained. V and J calls and clone size are those listed in that table; D and trimming were worked out from the DNA. This sample comprises 230,000 or so clones, roughly nine tenths of them detected only once. Approximately 4.6% of the sample goes to the ten largest clones.

The germline V gene encodes CDR1 MDHEN and CDR2 SYDVKM. The trim is 6 bases for V and 4 bases for J, with a gap of 12 bases between the germline ends. The CDR3, cysteine through phenylalanine, is 13 amino acids long. The CDR3 DNA has 39 bases and is translated from base 1. The clonotype was recovered from a woman aged 40-49 years who had recovered from COVID-19. Recombination linked TRBV28 to TRBJ1-2; TRBD1 is possibly the D segment (5 matching bases). Sequenced: peripheral blood. The DNA sequence is as follows: TGTGCCAGCAGCCCCAGGGCCGTCTATGGCTACACCTTC. Its protein reads: CASSPRAVYGYTF.